Below, 15 T cell receptor beta chains from the same sample are listed, as sequenced in a study of blood T cell repertoires in COVID-19. Sequencing was performed with immunoSEQ multiplex PCR; in TCRdb, only in-frame clones are kept and a portion is missing. The table records 160,000 or so clones, approximately 91% of them present only once. Sequencing was carried out using peripheral blood. The origin of the receptors is a woman in her 70s with acute or convalescent COVID-19.

The chain joins TRBV28 to TRBJ1-5; tentative D call: TRBD1 (6 bases). V lost 6 bases to trimming and J lost 5 bases, with 20 bases between them. Germline-derived CDR1 and CDR2 are MDHEN and SYDVKM. CDR3 length equals 16 residues. The CDR3 reads CASSIGGSGYDQPQHF. The DNA of the CDR3 is TGTGCCAGCAGCATAGGGGGATCAGGTTACGATCAGCCCCAGCATTTT.

The chain couples TRBV19 to TRBJ2-5; D might be TRBD2 (5 bases). This CDR3 spans 14 amino acids. Germline V gene lookup returns CDR1 LNHDA and CDR2 SQIVND (reference sequence). Trimming removed 5 bases at V and 4 bases at J, with 14 bases between. The CDR3 DNA reads TGTGCCAGTAGTGCCGGGGTGTGGAGAGAGACCCAGTACTTC. It codes for CASSAGVWRETQYF. Using reference TRBV19 and TRBJ2-5 for the parts outside the CDR3, the full variable domain is DGGITQSPKYLFRKEGQNVTLSCEQNLNHDAMYWYRQDPGQGLRLIYYSQIVNDFQKGDIAEGYSVSREKKESFPLTVTSAQKNPTAFYLCASSAGVWRETQYFGPGTRLLVL.

The gene calls are TRBV7-9 and TRBJ2-1; 10 bases match TRBD2. The ends lost 1 base at V and 9 bases at J; junction bases unmatched: 6. Germline V gives CDR1 SEHNR, CDR2 FQNEAQ (reference sequence). This CDR3 region has 15 residues. CDR3 DNA sequence: TGTGCCAGCAGCTTAGTGAGCGGGGGGGCCGGTGAGCAGTTCTTC. Residues: CASSLVSGGAGEQFF.

The J gene is TRBJ1-1, the V gene TRBV5-4, with TRBD1 matching over 7 bases. The junction had 10 bases not matched to a gene; V was cut back by 4 bases and J by 7 bases. Germline V CDR1 and CDR2: SGHNT, YYREEE (reference sequence). This CDR3 spans 14 amino acids. The DNA of the CDR3 is TGTGCCAGCAGCGCATACCTCCGGGACAGTGAAGCTTTCTTT. This sequence encodes CASSAYLRDSEAFF.

The chain combines TRBV6-5 with TRBJ2-3, with D possibly being TRBD1 (6 bases). The CDR3 loop spans 15 amino acids. Trimming stripped 2 bases from V and 1 base from J, with 10 bases between. Per the germline V gene, CDR1 is MNHEY and CDR2 is SVGAGI. Here the CDR3 reads CASSYRGLGTDTQYF. CDR3 coding DNA: TGTGCCAGCAGTTACAGGGGGTTGGGCACAGATACGCAGTATTTT.

The chain couples TRBV28 to TRBJ2-7; 9 nucleotides align to TRBD2. Losses at the gene ends were 5 bases for V and 7 bases for J; bases not matched to a gene: 12. This CDR3 has 15 amino acids. Germline lookup yields CDR1 MDHEN and CDR2 SYDVKM. This CDR3 reads CASSPPGLAFNEQYV. In DNA, the CDR3 is TGTGCCAGCAGTCCCCCCGGACTAGCGTTTAATGAGCAGTACGTC.

The V gene is TRBV15, the J gene TRBJ1-4; the D gene is possibly TRBD1 (5 bases). Germline CDR1 is LNHNV and CDR2 is YYDKDF (reference sequence). The CDR3 contains 14 residues. Trimming removed 1 base from V and 4 bases from J, with 7 bases in between. In nucleotides, the CDR3 is TGTGCCACCAGCAGAGGGGACTTTAATGAAAAACTGTTTTTT. This sequence encodes CATSRGDFNEKLFF.

The chain combines TRBV4-1 with TRBJ2-7; D is ambiguous. This CDR3 has 14 residues. Trimming removed 1 base from V and 2 bases from J, with 9 bases in between. In germline, CDR1 is MGHRA, CDR2 YSYEKL. CDR3 DNA: TGCGCCAGCAGCCAAGCCCACAACACCTACGAGCAGTACTTC. This gives the protein CASSQAHNTYEQYF.

The rearrangement uses TRBV9 and TRBJ2-1; possibly TRBD2 for D (5 bases). The ends were cut back, 0 bases at V and 7 bases at J, with 17 bases in the middle. The germline gives CDR1 SGDLS, CDR2 YYNGEE. This CDR3 has 16 residues. The chain's CDR3 is CASSVGLRGFSNEQFF. Written as DNA, the CDR3 is TGTGCCAGCAGCGTAGGATTGCGAGGGTTTAGTAATGAGCAGTTCTTC.

This clone was picked up one time. This chain joins TRBV7-9 and TRBJ2-7; no firm D call. V dropped 1 base and J dropped 5 bases, with 9 bases sitting between them. This CDR3 is built from 13 residues. Germline V lookup: CDR1 SEHNR, CDR2 FQNEAQ (reference sequence). CDR3 bases: TGTGCCAGCAGCTTAGGTACCCGGGACGAGCAGTACGTC. This gives the protein CASSLGTRDEQYV.

This chain connects TRBV7-3 to TRBJ1-6, with TRBD1 as a possible D gene (6 bases). The CDR3 contains 16 residues. Trimming pared 0 bases from V and 10 bases from J, leaving 16 bases between. Germline CDR1 is SGHTA and CDR2 is FQGTGA. CDR3 residues: CASSLTGTSQGSPLHF. The CDR3 DNA reads TGTGCCAGCAGCTTAACCGGGACATCCCAGGGATCACCCCTCCACTTT. Using reference TRBV7-3 and TRBJ1-6 for the parts outside the CDR3, the full variable domain is GAGVSQTPSNKVTEKGKYVELRCDPISGHTALYWYRQSLGQGPEFLIYFQGTGAADDSGLPNDRFFAVRPEGSVSTLKIQRTERGDSAVYLCASSLTGTSQGSPLHFGNGTRLTVT.

The rearrangement uses TRBV28 and TRBJ1-5, with no clear D. This CDR3 contains 12 residues. The germline gives CDR1 MDHEN, CDR2 SYDVKM. Trimming removed 3 bases from V and 5 bases from J, with 5 bases in between. The CDR3 nucleotides are TGTGCCAGCAGTTTGCTACATCAGCCCCAGCATTTT. Translation: CASSLLHQPQHF.

The sample holds a few counts of this clone. The chain carries TRBV28 and TRBJ1-6; TRBD1 matches 7 bases. Germline loops: CDR1 MDHEN, CDR2 SYDVKM. V lost 5 bases to trimming and J lost 7 bases; unmatched junction nucleotides: 8. The CDR3 is 15 residues long. DNA for the CDR3: TGTGCCAGCAGTATCATACAGGGGCGAAATTCACCCCTCCACTTT. Its translation is CASSIIQGRNSPLHF.

The V gene is TRBV11-3, the J gene TRBJ2-2; the match to TRBD1 covers 7 bases. V was clipped by 6 bases and J by 6 bases; unmatched bases: 10. The CDR3 extends over 15 amino acids. CDR1 and CDR2 (germline): SGHNT, YENEEA. DNA of the CDR3: TGTGCCAGCAGTTCCATCACAGGGGCCTCCGGGGAGCTGTTTTTT. This sequence encodes CASSSITGASGELFF.

The CDR3 sequence is CASSEGTRYNEQFF. For the CDR3, the DNA is TGTGCCAGCAGTGAGGGCACTAGATACAATGAGCAGTTCTTC. The J gene is TRBJ2-1, the V gene TRBV6-4, with D possibly being TRBD2 (5 bases). Germline CDR1 and CDR2: MRHNA and SNTAGT. Trimming stripped 3 bases from V and 4 bases from J, with 10 bases between. This CDR3 is built from 14 residues.